The clone carrying this T cell receptor beta chain was observed a handful of times. Antigen unknown. Two oligonucleotides, mixed equimolar, formed the beta constant-region primer covering TRBC1 and TRBC2. Ligated cDNA was amplified by four rounds of PCR with nested alpha and beta constant-region primers and SP2. The cDNA 3' end received a ligated single-stranded oligonucleotide carrying the SP2 primer and a 12-nucleotide UMI. Each CDR3 protein gets one entry after TCRdb re-called the UMI-ligation and nested PCR reads with MiXCR. The sample includes over 130,000 distinct CDR3 sequences, under 25% of them seen just once. This specimen comes from a study of naive and memory T cell subsets. Notes on the study in general: Naive repertoires, especially CD8, held a few larger clonotypes, possibly memory cells re-expressing CD45RA. From naive to CM, EM and EMRA, diversity decreased and Gini increased. Each distinct alpha or beta sequence counts as one clonotype.

CDR1 and CDR2 (germline): SGHAT, FQNNGV. V lost 3 bases to trimming and J lost 3 bases; unmatched junction nucleotides: 10. The CDR3 sequence is 17 residues long. The chain uses TRBV11-2 and TRBJ2-3; 9 bases agree with TRBD1. The receptor was isolated from a human donor in good health. The sample comprised naive CD8+ T cells from blood. This chain's CDR3 is CASSFDTRTGETDTQYF. CDR3 sequence (DNA): TGTGCCAGCAGCTTCGATACCCGGACAGGGGAAACAGATACGCAGTATTTT.